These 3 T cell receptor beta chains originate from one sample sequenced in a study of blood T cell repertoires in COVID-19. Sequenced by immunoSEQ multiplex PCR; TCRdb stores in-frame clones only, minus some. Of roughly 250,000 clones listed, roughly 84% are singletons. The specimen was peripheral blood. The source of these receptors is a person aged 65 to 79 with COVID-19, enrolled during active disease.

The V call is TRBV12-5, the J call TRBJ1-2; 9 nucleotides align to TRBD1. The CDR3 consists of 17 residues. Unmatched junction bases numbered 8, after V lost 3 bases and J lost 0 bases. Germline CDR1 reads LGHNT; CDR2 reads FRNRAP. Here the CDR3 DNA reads TGTGCTAGTGGTTTTTCGGGACAGGGAACGGCTAACTATGGCTACACCTTC. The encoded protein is CASGFSGQGTANYGYTF.

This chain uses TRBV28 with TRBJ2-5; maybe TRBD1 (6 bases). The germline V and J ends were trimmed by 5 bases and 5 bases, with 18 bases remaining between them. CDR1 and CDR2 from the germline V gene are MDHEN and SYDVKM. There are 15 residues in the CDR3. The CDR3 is CASSDPTGLGETQYF. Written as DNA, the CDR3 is TGTGCCAGCAGTGATCCCACAGGGCTGGGGGAGACCCAGTACTTC.

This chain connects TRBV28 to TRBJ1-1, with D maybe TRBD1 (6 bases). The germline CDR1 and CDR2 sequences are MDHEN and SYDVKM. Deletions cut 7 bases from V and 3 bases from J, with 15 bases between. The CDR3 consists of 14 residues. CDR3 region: CASTDDTGYTEAFF. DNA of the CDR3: TGTGCCAGCACCGATGATACAGGGTACACTGAAGCTTTCTTT.